This TCR beta chain was sequenced for a study of blood T cell repertoires in COVID-19. About the research overall: Specimens from acute and convalescent COVID-19 originated in the United States, Italy and Spain.

Profiled with immunoSEQ multiplex PCR; TCRdb holds only in-frame clones, not every one. The sample has roughly 180,000 clones; 85% to 90% are singletons. Sequenced material: peripheral blood. This sequence originates from a woman between 25 and 40 years old with active or convalescent COVID-19.

CDR3 protein: CASSISRVGELFF. CDR3 nucleotide sequence: TGTGCCAGCAGTATCTCGAGGGTCGGGGAGCTGTTTTTT. The V call is TRBV28, the J call TRBJ2-2, with D tentatively TRBD2 (5 bases). Trimming took off 5 bases at V and 7 bases at J, with 11 bases between the two ends. The CDR3 contains 13 residues. In germline, CDR1 is MDHEN, CDR2 SYDVKM.